What follows are 21 T cell receptor beta chains derived from one specimen sequenced in a study of T cell changes during pregnancy in multiple sclerosis. This table comes from immunoSEQ multiplex PCR, and its TCRdb copy is limited to in-frame clones, with some not included. The sample lists about 75,000 clones, around 92% seen once, with around 0.9% in the top ten. The specimen was peripheral blood, collected in the first trimester of pregnancy. The receptors were gathered from a female donor in good health, enrolled as a control in a pregnancy study.

CDR3 sequence reads: CASSAQTGLATDTQYF. The CDR3 DNA follows: TGTGCCAGCAGCGCCCAAACCGGACTAGCAACAGATACGCAGTATTTT. The gene calls are TRBV7-2 and TRBJ2-3; 8 positions agree with TRBD2. The V and J ends lost 5 bases and 3 bases, in that order; junction bases with no gene match: 10. Germline assignment: CDR1 SGHTA and CDR2 FQGNSA. This CDR3 spans 16 amino acids. Together with reference TRBV7-2 and TRBJ2-3, the CDR3 gives the full variable domain: GAGVSQSPSNKVTEKGKDVELRCDPISGHTALYWYRQSLGQGLEFLIYFQGNSAPDKSGLPSDRFSAERTGGSVSTLTIQRTQQEDSAVYLCASSAQTGLATDTQYFGPGTRLTVL.

The chain combines TRBV13 with TRBJ2-3, with 12 bases lining up with TRBD2. Germline CDR1 PRHDT, CDR2 FYEKMQ (reference sequence). The CDR3 has 19 amino acids. J lost 1 base, V lost 5 bases, and 13 bases had no gene match. The CDR3 DNA is TGTGCCAGCAGCCCCCCCTTTTCGACTAGCGGGAGTGGCACAGATACGCAGTATTTT. Encoded protein: CASSPPFSTSGSGTDTQYF. The full variable domain, its missing parts supplied by reference TRBV13 and TRBJ2-3, is AAGVIQSPRHLIKEKRETATLKCYPIPRHDTVYWYQQGPGQDPQFLISFYEKMQSDKGSIPDRFSAQQFSDYHSELNMSSLELGDSALYFCASSPPFSTSGSGTDTQYFGPGTRLTVL.

The chain is built from TRBV7-9 and TRBJ1-1, with TRBD1 as a possible D gene (5 bases). The CDR3 runs to 14 residues. Looked up from germline, CDR1 is SEHNR and CDR2 is FQNEAQ (reference sequence). Trimming removed 0 bases at V and 2 bases at J, with 7 bases between. The CDR3, as DNA: TGTGCCAGCAGCTTAGCAGGACATAACACTGAAGCTTTCTTT. It yields the protein CASSLAGHNTEAFF.

The gene calls are TRBV11-3 and TRBJ2-5; D gene unclear. The CDR3 covers 13 residues. Germline loops: CDR1 SGHNT, CDR2 YENEEA. With 2 bases removed from V and 5 bases from J, the gap between germline ends came to 9 bases. The CDR3 nucleotides read TGTGCCAGCAGCTTACCAGGCTTGGAGACCCAGTACTTC. Its translation is CASSLPGLETQYF.

The chain recombines TRBV30 with TRBJ2-1; possible D gene TRBD2, 6 bases. Between the trimmed V and J ends, which lost 6 bases and 3 bases, there was a span of 12 bases. Germline-derived CDR1 and CDR2 are GTSNPN and SVGIG (reference sequence). This CDR3 comprises 13 residues. The CDR3 DNA is TGTGCCTGCTTAGGGACTTTCTACAATGAGCAGTTCTTC. Its translation: CACLGTFYNEQFF.

CDR3 DNA sequence: TGTGCCAGTAGTATCCGGGGGGGCGGGAATGAGCAGTTCTTC. Protein: CASSIRGGGNEQFF. V and J are TRBV19 and TRBJ2-1; 8 bases fit TRBD2. CDR1 LNHDA and CDR2 SQIVND come from the germline V gene (reference sequence). V shed 3 bases and J 7 bases; nucleotides not matched to a gene: 5. This CDR3 is 14 amino acids long.

This clone was seen a handful of times. The rearrangement links TRBV7-7 to TRBJ2-5, with a possible D match to TRBD1 (6 bases). The CDR3 spans 13 residues. Germline V gives CDR1 SSHAT, CDR2 FNYEAQ (reference sequence). Between the trimmed V and J ends, which lost 5 bases and 5 bases, there was a span of 12 bases. The CDR3 sequence is CASSRDTLETQYF. CDR3 DNA sequence: TGTGCCAGCAGCCGGGACACTCTGGAGACCCAGTACTTC.

This rearrangement joins TRBV11-2 to TRBJ1-1, with a weak D call TRBD1 (5 bases). The CDR3 contains 14 residues. With 4 bases removed from V and 3 bases from J, the gap between germline ends came to 12 bases. Per germline, CDR1 SGHAT and CDR2 FQNNGV. The chain's CDR3 is CASSSIGGYTEAFF. The CDR3 DNA is TGTGCCAGCAGCTCGATCGGGGGGTACACTGAAGCTTTCTTT.

The chain uses TRBV29-1 and TRBJ2-7; D is unclear. This CDR3 is built from 10 residues. The germline gives CDR1 SQVTM, CDR2 ANQGSEA. Trimming pared 4 bases from V and 3 bases from J, leaving 4 bases between. As DNA, the CDR3 is TGCAGCGTTGTCTTCTACGAGCAGTACTTC. It yields the protein CSVVFYEQYF.

The rearrangement links TRBV11-2 to TRBJ2-1, with TRBD1 matching 10 bases. Germline V gives CDR1 SGHAT, CDR2 FQNNGV. The CDR3 totals 16 residues. V lost 5 bases, J lost 0 bases, and 4 bases stayed unmatched. The CDR3 is CASSRTGGNSYNEQFF. DNA of the CDR3: TGTGCCAGCAGCCGGACAGGGGGAAACTCCTACAATGAGCAGTTCTTC.

The CDR3 nucleotides read TGTGCCAGCAGTGAAGGGTTAGGCGGTGTCAAGGTTGAAGCTTTCTTT. Protein sequence: CASSEGLGGVKVEAFF. The gene calls are TRBV25-1 and TRBJ1-1; D unclear. Germline assignment: CDR1 MGHDK and CDR2 SYGVNS. V was clipped by 2 bases and J by 7 bases, with 20 bases between them. The CDR3 extends over 16 amino acids.

V usage is TRBV6-1 and J usage is TRBJ1-1; D is undetermined. CDR1 MNHNS and CDR2 SASEGT come from the germline V gene. The CDR3 is 14 residues long. Trimming pared 6 bases from V and 1 base from J, leaving 12 bases between. CDR3 protein: CASRRVKQNTEAFF. The CDR3 region has the DNA TGTGCCAGCAGGCGGGTGAAACAGAACACTGAAGCTTTCTTT.

This sequence joins TRBV6-5 and TRBJ2-7; D possibly corresponds to TRBD1 (6 bases). The germline V and J ends were trimmed by 5 bases and 2 bases, with 10 bases remaining between them. CDR1 MNHEY and CDR2 SVGAGI come from the germline V gene. The CDR3 runs 13 residues. Written as DNA, the CDR3 is TGTGCCAGCAGTAATACAGGGACCTACGAGCAGTACTTC. This encodes CASSNTGTYEQYF.

The rearrangement uses TRBV19 and TRBJ1-6, with 8 nucleotides matching TRBD1. This CDR3 is 15 amino acids long. Germline V gives CDR1 LNHDA, CDR2 SQIVND (reference sequence). Unmatched junction bases numbered 7, after V lost 2 bases and J lost 10 bases. CDR3 sequence: CASSIRQGLGSPLHF. The CDR3 coding sequence is TGTGCCAGTAGTATAAGACAGGGGTTAGGATCACCCCTCCACTTT.

The chain links TRBV18 to TRBJ2-5; D remains unclear. V lost 0 bases and J 4 bases, leaving 6 bases between the germline ends. Per germline, CDR1 KGHSH and CDR2 LQKENI. The CDR3 runs to 13 residues. The CDR3 reads CASSPPSGETQYF. CDR3 nucleotide sequence: TGTGCCAGCTCACCACCGTCGGGAGAGACCCAGTACTTC.

The chain employs TRBV19 and TRBJ2-7; 8 bases match TRBD1. CDR1 is LNHDA, CDR2 SQIVND, per germline (reference sequence). This CDR3 contains 13 residues. J was trimmed by 7 bases and V by 5 bases; bases with no gene match: 7. CDR3 sequence: CASSYQGALEQYF. DNA for the CDR3: TGTGCCAGTAGTTATCAGGGGGCCCTTGAGCAGTACTTC.

The chain employs TRBV2 and TRBJ1-3, with D possibly matching TRBD1 (5 bases). The CDR3 is 15 amino acids. The germline gives CDR1 SNHLY, CDR2 FYNNEI. Trimming took 4 bases from V and 0 from J, leaving 10 bases between them. This CDR3 reads CASSGGGYSGNTIYF. DNA of the CDR3: TGTGCCAGCAGTGGGGGGGGGTACTCTGGAAACACCATATATTTT.

The rearrangement uses TRBV6-5 and TRBJ1-6; a weak D match, TRBD1 (6 bases). With 7 bases removed from V and 2 bases from J, the gap between germline ends came to 12 bases. The CDR3 spans 15 residues. Germline CDR1 reads MNHEY; CDR2 reads SVGAGI. CDR3 DNA sequence: TGTGCCAGCAATCCAGGGGTAACCTATAATTCACCCCTCCACTTT. It encodes CASNPGVTYNSPLHF.

The rearrangement links TRBV5-1 to TRBJ2-1; TRBD1 matches 8 bases. The ends lost 6 bases at V and 3 bases at J; junction bases unmatched: 8. CDR3 size: 15 residues. Germline V gives CDR1 SGHRS, CDR2 YFSETQ. CDR3 region: CASTPQGAHYNEQFF. The DNA of the CDR3 is TGCGCCAGCACCCCTCAGGGGGCCCACTACAATGAGCAGTTCTTC.

The chain employs TRBV19 and TRBJ2-1, with D tentatively TRBD1 (5 bases). The V and J ends lost 7 bases and 3 bases respectively, with 16 bases between them. Germline-derived CDR1 and CDR2 are LNHDA and SQIVND (reference sequence). CDR3 length equals 15 residues. The CDR3 bases are TGTGCCAGTACCCTGGACACGGATTTCTACAATGAGCAGTTCTTC. As protein: CASTLDTDFYNEQFF.

The chain couples TRBV5-1 to TRBJ1-3, with unresolved D. Germline CDR1 SGHRS, CDR2 YFSETQ. V shed 0 bases and J shed 3 bases, with 4 bases lying between them. CDR3 size: 13 residues. As DNA, the CDR3 is TGCGCCAGCAGCTTGGACGGTGGAAACACCATATATTTT. It codes for CASSLDGGNTIYF.